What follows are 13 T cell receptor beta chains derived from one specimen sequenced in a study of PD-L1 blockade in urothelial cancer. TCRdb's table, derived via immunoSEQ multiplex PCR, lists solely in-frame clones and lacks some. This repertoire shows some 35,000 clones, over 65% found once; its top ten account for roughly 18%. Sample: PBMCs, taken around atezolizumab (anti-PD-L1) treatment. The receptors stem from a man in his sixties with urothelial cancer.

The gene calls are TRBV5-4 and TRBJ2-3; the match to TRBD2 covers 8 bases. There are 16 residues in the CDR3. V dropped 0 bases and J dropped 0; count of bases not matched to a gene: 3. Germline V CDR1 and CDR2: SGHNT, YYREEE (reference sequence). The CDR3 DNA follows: TGTGCCAGCAGCTTGGGCGGGGGGCCTAGCACAGATACGCAGTATTTT. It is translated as CASSLGGGPSTDTQYF.

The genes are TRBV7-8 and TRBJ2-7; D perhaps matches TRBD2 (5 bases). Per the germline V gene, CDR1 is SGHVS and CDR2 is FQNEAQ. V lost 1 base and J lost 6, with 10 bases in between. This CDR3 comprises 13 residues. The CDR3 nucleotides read TGTGCCAGCAGCTTAGGGGGAGAGGGCGAGCAGTACTTC. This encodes CASSLGGEGEQYF.

CDR3 nucleotide sequence: TGTGCCAGCAGCTGGCCTGACAGGACATTCGAGGATGGCTACACCTTC. It codes for CASSWPDRTFEDGYTF. The rearrangement joins TRBV7-9 to TRBJ1-2, with D tentatively TRBD1 (6 bases). CDR1 is SEHNR and CDR2 is FQNEAQ in the germline V gene (reference sequence). CDR3 length equals 16 residues. Trimming shortened V by 4 bases and J by 6 bases, and 21 bases separated the two germline ends.

CDR3 sequence reads: CASSFGDRGFNEQFF. The CDR3 DNA reads as TGCGCCAGCAGCTTCGGGGACAGGGGATTCAATGAGCAGTTCTTC. The rearrangement joins TRBV5-1 to TRBJ2-1; 10 bases are a match to TRBD1. CDR3 length: 15 residues. Germline assignment: CDR1 SGHRS and CDR2 YFSETQ. V lost 2 bases and J lost 6; bases outside the gene matches: 5.

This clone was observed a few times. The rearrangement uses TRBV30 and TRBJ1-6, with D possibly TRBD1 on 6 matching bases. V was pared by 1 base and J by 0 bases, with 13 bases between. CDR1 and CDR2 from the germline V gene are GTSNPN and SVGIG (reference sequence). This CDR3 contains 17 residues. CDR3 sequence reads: CAWSELTGSSYNSPLHF. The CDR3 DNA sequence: TGTGCCTGGAGTGAATTAACAGGGAGCTCCTATAATTCACCCCTCCACTTT.

CDR3 in amino acids: CASSPRARTNGYTF. The DNA of the CDR3 is TGTGCCAGCAGCCCCCGGGCCCGGACTAATGGCTACACCTTC. V and J are TRBV5-4 and TRBJ1-2; D uncertain. V was shortened by 4 bases and J by 6 bases, with 16 bases between the two germline ends. This CDR3 contains 14 residues. Germline V gene data show CDR1 as SGHNT and CDR2 as YYREEE (reference sequence).

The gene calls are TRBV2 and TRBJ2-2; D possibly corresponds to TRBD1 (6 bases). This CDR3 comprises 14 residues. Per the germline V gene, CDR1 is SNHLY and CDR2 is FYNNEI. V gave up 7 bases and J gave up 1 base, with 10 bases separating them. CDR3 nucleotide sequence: TGTGCCAGCATCAGGACAGAGAACACCGGGGAGCTGTTTTTT. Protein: CASIRTENTGELFF.

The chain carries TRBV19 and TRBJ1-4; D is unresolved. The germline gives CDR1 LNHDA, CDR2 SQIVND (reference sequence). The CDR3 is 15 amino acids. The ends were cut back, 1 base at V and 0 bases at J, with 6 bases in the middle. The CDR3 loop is CASSIGRATNEKLFF. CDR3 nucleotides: TGTGCCAGTAGTATAGGGAGAGCAACTAATGAAAAACTGTTTTTT.

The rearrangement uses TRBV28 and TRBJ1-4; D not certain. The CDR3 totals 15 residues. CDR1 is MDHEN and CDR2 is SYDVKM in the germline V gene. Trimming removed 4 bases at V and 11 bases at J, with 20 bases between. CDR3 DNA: TGTGCCAGCAGTTCCACCCGTGGAGCTACAAGGAAACTGTTTTTT. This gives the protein CASSSTRGATRKLFF.

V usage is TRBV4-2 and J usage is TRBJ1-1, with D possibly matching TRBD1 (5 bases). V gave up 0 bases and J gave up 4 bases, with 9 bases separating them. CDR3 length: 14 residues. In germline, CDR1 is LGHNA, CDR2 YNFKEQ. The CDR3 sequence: CASSQDLGGTEAFF. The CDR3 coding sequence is TGTGCCAGCAGCCAAGATCTGGGGGGCACTGAAGCTTTCTTT.

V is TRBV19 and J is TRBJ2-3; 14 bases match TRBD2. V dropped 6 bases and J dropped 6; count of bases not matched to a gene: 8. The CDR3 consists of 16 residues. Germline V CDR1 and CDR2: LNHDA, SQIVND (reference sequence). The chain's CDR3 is CASSWTSGGRGDTQYF. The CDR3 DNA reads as TGTGCCAGTAGCTGGACTAGCGGGGGGCGGGGGGATACGCAGTATTTT.

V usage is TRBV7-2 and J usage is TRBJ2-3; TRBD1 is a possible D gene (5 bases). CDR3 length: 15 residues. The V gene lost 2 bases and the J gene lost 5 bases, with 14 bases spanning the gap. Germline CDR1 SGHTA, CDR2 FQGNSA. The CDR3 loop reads CASSLLGQGRDTQYF. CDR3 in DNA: TGTGCCAGCAGCTTACTAGGGCAGGGTAGAGATACGCAGTATTTT. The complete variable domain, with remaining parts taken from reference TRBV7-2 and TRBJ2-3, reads GAGVSQSPSNKVTEKGKDVELRCDPISGHTALYWYRQSLGQGLEFLIYFQGNSAPDKSGLPSDRFSAERTGGSVSTLTIQRTQQEDSAVYLCASSLLGQGRDTQYFGPGTRLTVL.

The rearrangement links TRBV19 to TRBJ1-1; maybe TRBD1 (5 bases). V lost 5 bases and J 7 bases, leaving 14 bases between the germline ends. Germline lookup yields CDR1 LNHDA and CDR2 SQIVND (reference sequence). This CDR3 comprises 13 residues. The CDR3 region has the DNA TGTGCCAGTAGTTTTTATCAGGGATATGAAGCTTTCTTT. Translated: CASSFYQGYEAFF.